This T cell receptor (beta chain) was sequenced in a study of CD8 T cells in Susac syndrome. The CDR3 is 15 amino acids. Trimming left V 4 bases short and J 7 bases short, with 14 bases between. Germline CDR1 reads MNHEY; CDR2 reads SVGEGT. The RNA, roughly 0.45 to 1 ug, was put through reverse transcription using random hexamers. The CDR3 of TCR beta was amplified by immunoSEQ multiplex PCR across 54 Vbeta and 13 Jbeta. In TCRdb, the immunoSEQ multiplex PCR reads were re-called with MiXCR into one record per CDR3 protein. The table lists 200,000 to 250,000 distinct CDR3 sequences, about 94% of them singletons, with about 0.14% in the top ten.

The TCR was taken from a human donor with Susac syndrome. Sequencing was performed on CD4+ T cells from PBMCs. The chain employs TRBV6-2 or TRBV6-3 and TRBJ1-6; D is undetermined. The CDR3 reads CASSSLVAANSPLHF. CDR3 sequence (DNA): TGTGCCAGCAGTTCCCTCGTGGCAGCGAATTCACCCCTCCACTTT.